The clone carrying this T cell receptor beta chain has a count of ten or more. Its antigen is still unknown. Samples came from axillary lymph nodes draining the breast cancer. The data are from a study of breast tumors, draining lymph nodes, adjacent tissues. Study-level results: Data only fit, rather than demonstrated, lymph node origin of most tumor T cells. Tumors had less TCR diversity than lymph nodes, more than nontumor tissue.

TCRdb analysed the multiplex PCR reads with MiXCR anew, one entry per CDR3 protein. The table has 150,000 to 250,000 distinct CDR3 sequences, roughly 29% seen once. The CDR3 runs to 16 residues. Germline-derived CDR1 and CDR2 are DFQATT and SNEGSKA (reference sequence). The ends were cut back, 0 bases at V and 9 bases at J, with 24 bases in the middle. The clonotype comes from a female donor with breast cancer. Some clones in this sample may be carry-over from other donors' samples. Sequenced sample: axillary lymph node tissue. This sequence joins TRBV20-1 and TRBJ2-7; tentative D call: TRBD2 (6 bases). The CDR3 coding sequence is TGCAGTGCTAGAGATGTGCCGGGAGCATGTGGGTGGTGGCAGTACTTC. It is translated as CSARDVPGACGWWQYF.